A single sample is the source of the 25 T cell receptor beta chains below, sequenced in a study of cytomegalovirus exposure and HLA in healthy donors. The table came from immunoSEQ multiplex PCR; TCRdb's copy has only in-frame clones and leaves some out. The sample holds 150,000 to 180,000 clones, 65% to 90% seen once. Sequencing was performed on PBMCs. These receptors all come from a man in his late teens or twenties in good health and CMV-seropositive.

V gene TRBV4-1 combines with J gene TRBJ2-7; D may be TRBD1 (6 bases). Germline CDR1 reads MGHRA; CDR2 reads YSYEKL. The ends were cut back, 0 bases at V and 0 bases at J, with 15 bases in the middle. The CDR3 loop spans 17 amino acids. The CDR3 spells CASSQEGIPDSSYEQYF. DNA for the CDR3: TGCGCCAGCAGCCAAGAGGGGATCCCGGACAGCTCCTACGAGCAGTACTTC.

This clone was observed once. The chain uses TRBV10-3 and TRBJ2-7, with 10 bases aligning to TRBD1. J gave up 9 bases and V 5 bases, and 10 bases lay outside the gene matches. The CDR3 consists of 14 residues. Looked up from germline, CDR1 is ENHRY and CDR2 is SYGVKD. The CDR3 loop is CAISHGGQGYVQYF. The CDR3 nucleotides are TGTGCCATCAGTCATGGGGGACAGGGGTATGTGCAGTACTTC.

This chain links TRBV5-4 with TRBJ2-7, with 9 bases matching TRBD2. The CDR3 covers 15 residues. The V and J ends lost 2 bases and 0 bases, in that order; junction bases with no gene match: 3. Germline assignment: CDR1 SGHNT and CDR2 YYREEE (reference sequence). The CDR3 reads CASSLLAGSSYEQYF. DNA for the CDR3: TGTGCCAGCAGCTTACTAGCGGGTAGCTCCTACGAGCAGTACTTC.

The V call is TRBV9, the J call TRBJ2-7; 7 bases align to TRBD1. The CDR3 extends over 15 amino acids. V dropped 4 bases and J dropped 2; count of bases not matched to a gene: 9. From germline, CDR1 is SGDLS and CDR2 YYNGEE. CDR3 sequence reads: CASSPTGQNTYEQYF. As DNA, the CDR3 is TGTGCCAGCAGCCCCACGGGACAGAATACCTACGAGCAGTACTTC.

V is TRBV29-1 and J is TRBJ2-3; D may be TRBD1 (7 bases). The CDR3 sequence is 14 residues long. Germline-derived CDR1 and CDR2 are SQVTM and ANQGSEA. The V gene lost 3 bases and the J gene lost 6 bases, with 16 bases spanning the gap. Here the CDR3 DNA reads TGCAGCGTTGAGGAGGGGGCTGAAGGGGATACGCAGTATTTT. Its protein is CSVEEGAEGDTQYF.

With regard to this clone: Additional DNA sequences in this sample encode the identical CDR3. The rearrangement joins TRBV27 to TRBJ2-1, with 14 bases matching TRBD2. The CDR3 loop spans 15 amino acids. Germline CDR1 is MNHEY and CDR2 is SMNVEV (reference sequence). The junction had 1 base not matched to a gene; V was cut back by 2 bases and J by 7 bases. CDR3 sequence: CASSLGTSGRNEQFF. The CDR3 DNA sequence: TGTGCCAGCAGTTTAGGGACTAGCGGGAGAAATGAGCAGTTCTTC.

The chain couples TRBV6-5 to TRBJ2-5; 9 nucleotides align to TRBD2. Germline V lookup: CDR1 MNHEY, CDR2 SVGAGI. The CDR3 covers 15 residues. With V trimmed by 4 bases and J by 5 bases, 8 bases remained unmatched. The CDR3 spells CASSFLSGSGETQYF. CDR3 sequence (DNA): TGTGCCAGCAGTTTTCTTAGCGGGAGCGGTGAGACCCAGTACTTC.

The chain couples TRBV29-1 to TRBJ2-3, with D perhaps TRBD1 (5 bases). This CDR3 is built from 12 residues. Trimming left V 4 bases short and J 2 bases short, with 7 bases between. Per the germline V gene, CDR1 is SQVTM and CDR2 is ANQGSEA. The CDR3: CSVVRDTDTQYF. DNA for the CDR3: TGCAGCGTTGTCAGGGACACAGATACGCAGTATTTT.

This clone has more than one count but fewer than ten. The chain links TRBV5-6 to TRBJ1-1, with TRBD1 matching 7 bases. The CDR3 has 16 amino acids. Germline V gene sequence: CDR1 SGHDT, CDR2 YYEEEE. V shed 0 bases, J shed 5 bases, and the junction held 10 bases outside the gene matches. The CDR3 coding sequence is TGTGCCAGCAGCTTGGGAGCAGGGGGGTCGAGGACTGAAGCTTTCTTT. This translates into CASSLGAGGSRTEAFF.

This sequence joins TRBV19 and TRBJ1-2; D may be TRBD1 (6 bases). CDR3 size: 16 residues. CDR1 LNHDA and CDR2 SQIVND come from the germline V gene (reference sequence). Trimming shortened V by 5 bases and J by 0 bases, and 16 bases separated the two germline ends. The CDR3 region has the DNA TGTGCCAGTAGTCCCAGGGGTAGTGAAGCTAACTATGGCTACACCTTC. This encodes CASSPRGSEANYGYTF. Variable domain in full (rest from reference TRBV19 and TRBJ1-2): DGGITQSPKYLFRKEGQNVTLSCEQNLNHDAMYWYRQDPGQGLRLIYYSQIVNDFQKGDIAEGYSVSREKKESFPLTVTSAQKNPTAFYLCASSPRGSEANYGYTFGSGTRLTVV.

Here the CDR3 DNA reads TGTGCCAGCAGCGTAGGTCGGGGGGCGAACTCACCCCTCCACTTT. Translation gives CASSVGRGANSPLHF. V and J are TRBV9 and TRBJ1-6; D is possibly TRBD1 (6 bases). The CDR3 is 15 residues long. Germline V CDR1 and CDR2: SGDLS, YYNGEE. V lost 0 bases to trimming and J lost 10 bases, with 14 bases between them.

Regarding this clone: The sample carries other DNA sequences with the same CDR3. This CDR3 is CASGRENTGELFF. The CDR3 coding sequence is TGTGCCAGCGGGAGGGAAAACACCGGGGAGCTGTTTTTT. The chain links TRBV9 to TRBJ2-2, with TRBD2 matching over 7 bases. J gave up 2 bases and V 7 bases, and 2 bases lay outside the gene matches. From germline, CDR1 is SGDLS and CDR2 YYNGEE. The CDR3 runs to 13 residues.

The J gene is TRBJ1-2, the V gene TRBV5-6; no clear D gene. This CDR3 contains 16 residues. Trimming took 4 bases from V and 0 from J, leaving 16 bases between them. In germline, CDR1 is SGHDT, CDR2 YYEEEE. CDR3 sequence reads: CASSGLPPPANYGYTF. The DNA of the CDR3 is TGTGCCAGCAGCGGACTTCCCCCACCGGCTAACTATGGCTACACCTTC.

CDR3 in amino acids: CASSPRASGNTGELFF. The CDR3 region has the DNA TGTGCCAGCTCACCAAGGGCTAGCGGAAACACCGGGGAGCTGTTTTTT. The chain carries TRBV18 and TRBJ2-2; TRBD2 agrees at 7 bases. The CDR3 spans 16 residues. Trimming removed 2 bases from V and 2 bases from J; junction bases left unmatched: 5. Germline values: CDR1 KGHSH, CDR2 LQKENI.

The chain employs TRBV2 and TRBJ2-1, with 13 bases matching TRBD2. Germline trimming cut 3 bases from V and 4 bases from J; bases unmatched to any gene: 3. CDR1 SNHLY and CDR2 FYNNEI come from the germline V gene. The CDR3 extends over 16 amino acids. In DNA, the CDR3 is TGTGCCAGCAGTGATACTAGCGGGGGGGGATACAATGAGCAGTTCTTC. Its protein is CASSDTSGGGYNEQFF.

The J gene is TRBJ1-3, the V gene TRBV7-2; D gene ambiguous. Germline V gene data show CDR1 as SGHTA and CDR2 as FQGNSA. V lost 0 bases and J 0 bases, leaving 6 bases between the germline ends. This CDR3 has 15 residues. The CDR3 spells CASSLAGFSGNTIYF. In nucleotides, the CDR3 is TGTGCCAGCAGCTTAGCGGGCTTCTCTGGAAACACCATATATTTT.

The chain is built from TRBV27 and TRBJ2-1; 11 positions agree with TRBD2. Germline-derived CDR1 and CDR2 are MNHEY and SMNVEV (reference sequence). CDR3 length equals 15 residues. Germline trimming cut 5 bases from V and 9 bases from J; bases unmatched to any gene: 9. The CDR3: CASSPGLAASGEQFF. The CDR3 bases are TGTGCCAGCAGTCCGGGACTAGCGGCCTCCGGTGAGCAGTTCTTC.

V gene TRBV5-1 combines with J gene TRBJ1-2, with 9 bases identical to TRBD1. The V gene's germline CDR1 is SGHRS and CDR2 YFSETQ. J gave up 6 bases and V 4 bases, and 7 bases lay outside the gene matches. This CDR3 spans 14 amino acids. The CDR3: CASSGDRGWDGYTF. CDR3 bases: TGCGCCAGCAGCGGCGACAGGGGGTGGGATGGCTACACCTTC. The full variable domain, completed using reference TRBV5-1 and TRBJ1-2, is KAGVTQTPRYLIKTRGQQVTLSCSPISGHRSVSWYQQTPGQGLQFLFEYFSETQRNKGNFPGRFSGRQFSNSRSEMNVSTLELGDSALYLCASSGDRGWDGYTFGSGTRLTVV.

V usage is TRBV29-1 and J usage is TRBJ2-7, with a weak D call TRBD1 (6 bases). This CDR3 is 15 amino acids long. Germline CDR1 is SQVTM and CDR2 is ANQGSEA. Trimming cost V 1 base and J 6 bases, with 19 bases left between them. The CDR3 DNA follows: TGCAGCGTTGAAGGGACGCGGACAGCCGGTGGCGAGCAGTACTTC. Translating gives CSVEGTRTAGGEQYF.

The chain recombines TRBV7-6 with TRBJ2-1; 10 nucleotides align to TRBD1. The CDR3 has 15 amino acids. Germline-derived CDR1 and CDR2 are SGHVS and FNYEAQ. The V and J ends lost 5 bases and 6 bases, in that order; junction bases with no gene match: 7. The CDR3 sequence is CASSPVGTGVNEQFF. The CDR3 nucleotides are TGTGCCAGCAGCCCTGTGGGGACAGGGGTCAATGAGCAGTTCTTC. Full variable domain (remainder filled in from reference TRBV7-6 and TRBJ2-1): GAGVSQSPRYKVTKRGQDVALRCDPISGHVSLYWYRQALGQGPEFLTYFNYEAQQDKSGLPNDRFSAERPEGSISTLTIQRTEQRDSAMYRCASSPVGTGVNEQFFGPGTRLTVL.

This rearrangement joins TRBV5-1 to TRBJ2-1; TRBD2 aligns across 13 bases. CDR1 SGHRS and CDR2 YFSETQ come from the germline V gene. CDR3 length: 20 residues. After removal of 0 bases from V and 0 bases from J, the junction contained 9 bases not matched to a gene. CDR3 residues: CASSLAGLAGVGSSYNEQFF. CDR3 coding DNA: TGCGCCAGCAGCTTGGCCGGACTAGCGGGAGTGGGAAGCTCCTACAATGAGCAGTTCTTC.

The chain employs TRBV5-1 and TRBJ1-2, with D uncertain. Trimming cost V 0 bases and J 2 bases, with 8 bases left between them. From germline, CDR1 is SGHRS and CDR2 YFSETQ. The CDR3 has 14 residues. This CDR3 is CASSLGSENYGYTF. The CDR3 DNA sequence: TGCGCCAGCAGCTTGGGTAGCGAAAACTATGGCTACACCTTC.

V gene TRBV18 combines with J gene TRBJ1-1; unclear D gene. V dropped 3 bases and J dropped 1 base, with 18 bases sitting between them. The CDR3 spans 17 residues. Germline V gene lookup returns CDR1 KGHSH and CDR2 LQKENI. The CDR3 region is CASSPTTVERGNTEAFF. In nucleotides, the CDR3 is TGTGCCAGCTCACCTACCACTGTTGAGCGGGGGAACACTGAAGCTTTCTTT.

This sequence joins TRBV6-5 and TRBJ2-7; 10 positions match TRBD1. V lost 4 bases and J lost 9; bases outside the gene matches: 12. The CDR3 length is 15 residues. Germline CDR1 and CDR2: MNHEY and SVGAGI. The CDR3 protein is CASSSIGTGERGQYF. Written as DNA, the CDR3 is TGTGCCAGCAGTTCCATAGGGACAGGGGAAAGGGGGCAGTACTTC.

The genes are TRBV6-5 and TRBJ1-5; D is possibly TRBD1 (5 bases). Germline CDR1 and CDR2: MNHEY and SVGAGI. V lost 7 bases to trimming and J lost 0 bases, with 13 bases between them. CDR3 length: 15 residues. CDR3 amino acids: CASTLDSYSNQPQHF. The CDR3 DNA reads TGTGCCAGCACCTTAGACAGTTATAGCAATCAGCCCCAGCATTTT.